Presented here are 6 T cell receptor beta chains from one specimen sequenced in a study of neurological immune-mediated disorders. From the 5' RACE reads, TCRdb called clonotypes with MiXCR, one entry per CDR3 protein. The table has roughly 41,000 distinct CDR3 sequences, about 2% seen once. Source material: PBMCs. The source is a woman in her 40s with multiple sclerosis.

This clonotype has a count of ten or more. The V and J genes are TRBV5-1 and TRBJ1-5, with unresolved D. Trimming shortened V by 0 bases and J by 3 bases, and 7 bases separated the two germline ends. CDR1 is SGHRS and CDR2 is YFSETQ in the germline V gene. The CDR3 consists of 14 residues. The CDR3 coding sequence is TGCGCCAGCAGCTTGGGGCTGAACAATCAGCCCCAGCATTTT. This encodes CASSLGLNNQPQHF.

There are many counts of this clonotype. V gene TRBV20-1 combines with J gene TRBJ1-3; D ambiguous. CDR1 and CDR2 (germline): DFQATT, SNEGSKA (reference sequence). CDR3 length: 11 residues. V lost 6 bases to trimming and J lost 4 bases, with 7 bases between them. The CDR3 coding sequence is TGCAGTGCGACCACAGGAAACACCATATATTTT. This codes for CSATTGNTIYF.

There are many counts of this clonotype. The V and J genes are TRBV3-1 and TRBJ2-2, with D maybe TRBD1 (6 bases). Germline V gene lookup returns CDR1 LGHDT and CDR2 YNNKEL (reference sequence). Trimming left V 0 bases short and J 5 bases short, with 13 bases between. This CDR3 contains 16 residues. The CDR3: CASSQDVGALTGELFF. CDR3 bases: TGTGCCAGCAGCCAAGATGTGGGGGCATTGACCGGGGAGCTGTTTTTT.

This clonotype was seen ten or more times. V gene TRBV7-2 combines with J gene TRBJ1-1; maybe TRBD1 (6 bases). The germline V gene has CDR1 SGHTA and CDR2 FQGNSA. The CDR3 spans 17 residues. Trimming stripped 2 bases from V and 3 bases from J, with 19 bases between. CDR3 loop: CASSLPWDNPGDTEAFF. The CDR3 bases are TGTGCCAGCAGCTTACCCTGGGACAACCCAGGGGACACTGAAGCTTTCTTT.

This clonotype has at least ten counts. V and J are TRBV9 and TRBJ2-7, with D possibly being TRBD1 (5 bases). Germline CDR1 SGDLS, CDR2 YYNGEE. The CDR3 has 13 residues. V was pared by 5 bases and J by 3 bases, with 12 bases between. CDR3 bases: TGTGCCAGCAGTCGACAGCTCGGCTACGAGCAGTACTTC. Amino acids: CASSRQLGYEQYF.

This clonotype was observed at least ten times. This chain joins TRBV4-1 and TRBJ2-3; D perhaps matches TRBD1 (5 bases). Trimming took off 4 bases at V and 3 bases at J, with 11 bases between the two ends. The germline V gene encodes CDR1 MGHRA and CDR2 YSYEKL. This CDR3 comprises 14 residues. The CDR3: CASSLPGATDTQYF. The DNA of the CDR3 is TGCGCCAGCAGCCTTCCTGGGGCGACAGATACGCAGTATTTT.